This T cell receptor beta chain emerged from a study of yellow fever vaccine responses in identical twins. TCRdb ran MiXCR on the RT-PCR reads and lists one entry per CDR3 protein. The profile shows roughly 4,200 distinct CDR3 sequences, 65% to 90% of them singletons. Germline V CDR1 and CDR2: WNHNN, SYGVQD (reference sequence). The CDR3 is made up of 12 amino acids. With V trimmed by 6 bases and J by 7 bases, 2 bases remained unmatched. The chain recombines TRBV10-1 with TRBJ2-2; 7 bases agree with TRBD2. The TCR originated in a woman aged 18 to 35 who received the yellow fever vaccine. Sequencing used T cells from blood (PBMCs), unsorted or a sorted subset (not recorded which), obtained before or after yellow fever vaccination (not recorded which). The chain's CDR3 is CASRREHGELFF. As DNA, the CDR3 is TGCGCCAGCAGGCGGGAGCACGGGGAGCTGTTTTTT.